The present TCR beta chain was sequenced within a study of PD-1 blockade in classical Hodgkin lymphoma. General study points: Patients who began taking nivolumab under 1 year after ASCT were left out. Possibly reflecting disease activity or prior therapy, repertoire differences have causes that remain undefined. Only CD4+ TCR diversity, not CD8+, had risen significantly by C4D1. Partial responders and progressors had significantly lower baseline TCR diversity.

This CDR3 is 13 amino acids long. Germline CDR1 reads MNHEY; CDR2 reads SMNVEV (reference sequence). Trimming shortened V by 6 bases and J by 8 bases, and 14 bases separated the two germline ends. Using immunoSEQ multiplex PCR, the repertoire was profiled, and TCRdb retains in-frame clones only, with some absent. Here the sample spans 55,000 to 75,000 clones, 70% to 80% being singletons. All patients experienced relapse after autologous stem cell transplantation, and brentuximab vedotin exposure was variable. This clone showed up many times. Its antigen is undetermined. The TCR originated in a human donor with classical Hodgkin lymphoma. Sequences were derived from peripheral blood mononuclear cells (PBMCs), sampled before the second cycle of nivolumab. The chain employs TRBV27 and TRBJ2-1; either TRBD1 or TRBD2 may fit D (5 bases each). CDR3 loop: CASSPGPHDEQFF. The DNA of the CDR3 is TGTGCCAGCAGCCCGGGACCGCACGATGAGCAGTTCTTC.